In this sample, the clone carrying this T cell receptor beta chain turned up a few times. Its specificity is not known. Germline loops: CDR1 SGHRS, CDR2 YFSETQ. The CDR3 runs to 13 residues. V was shortened by 3 bases and J by 3 bases, with 10 bases between the two germline ends. The investigators collected lesional scalp punch biopsies and peripheral blood from alopecia areata patients. Separation by sorting yielded CD4+ and CD8+ T cells from PBMCs. These data belong to a study of CD8+ T cells in alopecia areata. Study findings and constraints: In scalp samples, resident alphabeta T cells of normal skin are also sequenced.

Once RNA had been extracted, it was reverse transcribed into cDNA to act as the sequencing template. Sequencing used immunoSEQ multiplex PCR; TCRdb keeps in-frame clones, though not all of them. Of 25,000 or so clones in the sample, 50% to 55% were seen once. The sequenced sample consisted of NKG2D-high CD8+ T cells sorted from blood. The chain joins TRBV5-1 to TRBJ2-7; D is unresolved. The clonotype originates from a human donor with alopecia areata. CDR3 bases: TGCGCCAGCAGCTCGATTACTAACTACGAGCAGTACTTC. As protein: CASSSITNYEQYF.